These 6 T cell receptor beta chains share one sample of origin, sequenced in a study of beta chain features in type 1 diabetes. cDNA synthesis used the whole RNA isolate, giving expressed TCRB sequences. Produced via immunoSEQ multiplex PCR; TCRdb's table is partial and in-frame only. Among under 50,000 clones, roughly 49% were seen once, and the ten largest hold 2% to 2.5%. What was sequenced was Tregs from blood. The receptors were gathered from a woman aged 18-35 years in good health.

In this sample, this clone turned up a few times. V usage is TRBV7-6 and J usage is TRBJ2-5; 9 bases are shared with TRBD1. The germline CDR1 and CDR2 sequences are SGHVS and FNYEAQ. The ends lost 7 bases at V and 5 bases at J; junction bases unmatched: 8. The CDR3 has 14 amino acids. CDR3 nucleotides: TGTGCCAGCAAACCGGGACAGGGAACGGAGACCCAGTACTTC. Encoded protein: CASKPGQGTETQYF.

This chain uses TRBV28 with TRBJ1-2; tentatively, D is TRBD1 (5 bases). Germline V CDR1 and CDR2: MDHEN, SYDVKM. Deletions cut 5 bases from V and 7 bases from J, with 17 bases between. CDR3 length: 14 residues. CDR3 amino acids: CASSNTVTRAGYTF. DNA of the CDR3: TGTGCCAGCAGTAACACCGTGACCAGGGCTGGCTACACCTTC.

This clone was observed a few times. CDR3 loop: CASSFLNEKLFF. In DNA form, the CDR3 reads TGTGCCAGCAGTTTCCTCAATGAAAAACTGTTTTTT. The chain recombines TRBV27 with TRBJ1-4; D call uncertain. Deletions cut 3 bases from V and 5 bases from J, with 4 bases between. The CDR3 is made up of 12 amino acids. Germline V gene sequence: CDR1 MNHEY, CDR2 SMNVEV (reference sequence).

This chain's CDR3 is CASSPPRGLSSYEQYF. DNA for the CDR3: TGTGCCAGCAGCCCACCCCGGGGTCTGAGCTCCTACGAGCAGTACTTC. This chain links TRBV5-4 with TRBJ2-5; a weak D match, TRBD2 (5 bases). The J call is doubtful: the DNA matches TRBJ2-7 better. CDR1 SGHNT and CDR2 YYREEE come from the germline V gene (reference sequence). The CDR3 loop spans 16 amino acids.

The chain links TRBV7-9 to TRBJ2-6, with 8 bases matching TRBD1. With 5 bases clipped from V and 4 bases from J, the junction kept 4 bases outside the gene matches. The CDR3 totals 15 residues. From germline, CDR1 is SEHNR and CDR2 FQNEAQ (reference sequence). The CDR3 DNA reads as TGTGCCAGCAGCCCGGACAGGGCCGGGGCCAACGTCCTGACTTTC. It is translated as CASSPDRAGANVLTF.

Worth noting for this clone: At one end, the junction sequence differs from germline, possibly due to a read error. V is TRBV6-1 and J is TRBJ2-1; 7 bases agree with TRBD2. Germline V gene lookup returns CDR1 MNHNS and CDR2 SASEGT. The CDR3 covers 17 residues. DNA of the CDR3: TGTGCCAGCAGAGAAGGCAAGTACTCTAGCGGAGGCAATGAGCAGTTCTTC. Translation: CASREGKYSSGGNEQFF.